A single sample gave rise to the 12 T cell receptor beta chains below, sequenced in a study of blood T cell repertoires in COVID-19. Generated by immunoSEQ multiplex PCR, the TCRdb table keeps only in-frame clones and is missing some. The data contain roughly 200,000 clones, approximately 90% of them singletons. Specimen: peripheral blood. The receptors come from an elderly man with acute or convalescent COVID-19.

This chain connects TRBV11-3 to TRBJ2-5; D remains unclear. Trimming took 5 bases from V and 7 from J, leaving 20 bases between them. Looked up from germline, CDR1 is SGHNT and CDR2 is YENEEA. The CDR3 sequence is 15 residues long. CDR3 bases: TGTGCCAGCAGCCCGGGTATTGAGGTAGCTGGGACCCAGTACTTC. Protein product: CASSPGIEVAGTQYF.

V gene TRBV3-1 (or the pseudogene TRBV3-2) combines with J gene TRBJ2-7; D call uncertain. CDR3 length equals 12 residues. V lost 2 bases and J lost 1, with 3 bases in between. The germline V gene has CDR1 LGHDT and CDR2 YNNKEL (reference sequence). The CDR3 loop is CASSQSSYEQYV. The CDR3, as DNA: TGTGCCAGCAGCCAATCATCCTACGAGCAGTACGTC.

The chain links TRBV2 to TRBJ2-5; a weak D match, TRBD2 (7 bases). The CDR3 is 15 amino acids. Trimming pared 0 bases from V and 6 bases from J, leaving 14 bases between. From germline, CDR1 is SNHLY and CDR2 FYNNEI. CDR3 protein: CASSEAQRGGKTQYF. The CDR3 DNA sequence: TGTGCCAGCAGTGAAGCTCAAAGGGGGGGGAAGACCCAGTACTTC.

The V call is TRBV6-5, the J call TRBJ2-7; D perhaps matches TRBD1 (5 bases). V gave up 4 bases and J gave up 2 bases, with 9 bases separating them. CDR3 length equals 13 residues. Germline CDR1 and CDR2: MNHEY and SVGAGI. The CDR3, as DNA: TGTGCCAGCAGTTTGACAGCTGCCTACGAGCAGTACTTC. Residues: CASSLTAAYEQYF.

The J gene is TRBJ2-1, the V gene TRBV5-1; 7 bases are shared with TRBD1. Germline V CDR1 and CDR2: SGHRS, YFSETQ. The CDR3 consists of 16 residues. The V gene end was trimmed by 4 bases and the J gene end by 6 bases; junction bases not matched to a gene: 13. CDR3 residues: CASSLLTGDGGNEQFF. As DNA, the CDR3 is TGCGCCAGCAGCCTTTTAACAGGGGATGGGGGCAATGAGCAGTTCTTC.

The rearrangement joins TRBV5-1 to TRBJ1-5; the match to TRBD1 covers 10 bases. Trimming cost V 0 bases and J 6 bases; bases outside gene matches: 3. Germline V gene sequence: CDR1 SGHRS, CDR2 YFSETQ. The CDR3 loop spans 15 amino acids. The CDR3 sequence is CASSLGGQGPQPQHF. DNA of the CDR3: TGCGCCAGCAGCTTGGGGGGACAGGGGCCTCAGCCCCAGCATTTT.

This clone occurred a few times. This chain connects TRBV6-6 to TRBJ1-5; D gene unclear. Germline V lookup: CDR1 MNHNY, CDR2 SVGAGI (reference sequence). The CDR3 is made up of 14 amino acids. Trimming removed 6 bases from V and 5 bases from J, with 14 bases in between. CDR3 coding DNA: TGTGCCAGCAGCCTGACTGGTCTAGATCAGCCCCAGCATTTT. This sequence encodes CASSLTGLDQPQHF.

The chain has TRBV12-3 or TRBV12-4 and TRBJ1-5; D perhaps matches TRBD1 (6 bases). The CDR3 consists of 13 residues. The V and J ends lost 5 bases and 7 bases respectively, with 12 bases between them. This CDR3 reads CASSLQGSQPQHF. The CDR3 region has the DNA TGTGCCAGCAGTCTACAGGGAAGCCAGCCCCAGCATTTT.

This clone was observed a single time. The chain couples TRBV20-1 to TRBJ2-1, with TRBD2 matching 12 bases. CDR1 and CDR2 from the germline V gene are DFQATT and SNEGSKA (reference sequence). The junction had 5 bases not matched to a gene; V was cut back by 6 bases and J by 5 bases. The CDR3 totals 14 residues. CDR3 bases: TGCAGTGCCAGTCGGACTAGCGGGGACAATGAGCAGTTCTTC. Its protein is CSASRTSGDNEQFF.

In this sample, this clone turned up once. The J gene is TRBJ2-7, the V gene TRBV28, with 10 bases aligning to TRBD1. The CDR3 spans 14 residues. Trimming cost V 4 bases and J 3 bases; bases outside gene matches: 3. The germline V gene encodes CDR1 MDHEN and CDR2 SYDVKM. CDR3 DNA: TGTGCCAGCAGTTCAGGACAGGGGGACTACGAGCAGTACTTC. It is translated as CASSSGQGDYEQYF. Combining the CDR3 with reference TRBV28 and TRBJ2-7 gives the whole variable domain DVKVTQSSRYLVKRTGEKVFLECVQDMDHENMFWYRQDPGLGLRLIYFSYDVKMKEKGDIPEGYSVSREKKERFSLILESASTNQTSMYLCASSSGQGDYEQYFGPGTRLTVT.

The V gene is TRBV7-3, the J gene TRBJ2-5; 8 nucleotides agree with TRBD1. V trimming: 4 bases; J trimming: 2 bases; junction bases outside the gene matches: 6. This CDR3 has 15 amino acids. The germline V gene encodes CDR1 SGHTA and CDR2 FQGTGA. CDR3 residues: CASSSGTGGQETQYF. The CDR3 nucleotides read TGTGCCAGCAGCTCCGGAACAGGGGGTCAAGAGACCCAGTACTTC.

V gene TRBV6-5 combines with J gene TRBJ1-6, with 7 bases fitting TRBD1. With V trimmed by 6 bases and J by 0 bases, 2 bases remained unmatched. CDR3 length equals 15 residues. The V gene's germline CDR1 is MNHEY and CDR2 SVGAGI. The CDR3 loop reads CASRDRSSYNSPLHF. The DNA of the CDR3 is TGTGCCAGCAGGGACAGGAGCTCCTATAATTCACCCCTCCACTTT.